Shown below are 29 T cell receptor beta chains from a single sample sequenced in a study of blood T cell repertoires in COVID-19. The method was immunoSEQ multiplex PCR; TCRdb's version includes in-frame clones alone and lacks a portion of them. The repertoire includes 90,000 to 100,000 clones, 81% of them detected once, and over 8.5% sits in the top ten. The sequenced sample was peripheral blood. The receptor set was obtained from an elderly woman with acute or convalescent COVID-19.

The gene calls are TRBV4-1 and TRBJ2-7; 7 bases align to TRBD1. The junction had 13 bases not matched to a gene; V was cut back by 2 bases and J by 9 bases. Germline values: CDR1 MGHRA, CDR2 YSYEKL. The CDR3 consists of 15 residues. In nucleotides, the CDR3 is TGCGCCAGCAGCCAATACCGGGACAGCTTTACGAGGCAGTACGTC. Its translation: CASSQYRDSFTRQYV.

Written as DNA, the CDR3 is TGTGCCAGCAGCCGGGACAGCTCTGGAAACACCATATATTTT. It codes for CASSRDSSGNTIYF. The chain is built from TRBV7-2 and TRBJ1-3, with TRBD1 identical over 7 bases. Unmatched junction bases numbered 1, after V lost 5 bases and J lost 0 bases. The CDR3 runs 14 residues. Germline CDR1 reads SGHTA; CDR2 reads FQGNSA.

V gene TRBV19 combines with J gene TRBJ1-4; no definite D call. Trimming cost V 5 bases and J 4 bases, with 11 bases left between them. The CDR3 runs to 14 residues. CDR1 LNHDA and CDR2 SQIVND come from the germline V gene (reference sequence). The CDR3 sequence is CASSPPGLNEKLFF. CDR3 nucleotide sequence: TGTGCCAGTAGTCCCCCCGGTCTTAATGAAAAACTGTTTTTT.

V gene TRBV5-1 combines with J gene TRBJ1-1, with 9 bases that match TRBD1. This CDR3 is built from 16 residues. Germline CDR1 SGHRS, CDR2 YFSETQ. The V gene end was trimmed by 0 bases and the J gene end by 2 bases; junction bases not matched to a gene: 5. The CDR3 sequence: CASSLAGTGKNTEAFF. The CDR3 DNA reads TGCGCCAGCAGCTTGGCGGGGACAGGGAAAAACACTGAAGCTTTCTTT.

A single count supports this clone. This chain joins TRBV5-1 and TRBJ2-1, with D possibly being TRBD2 (6 bases). The CDR3 length is 14 residues. CDR1 is SGHRS and CDR2 is YFSETQ in the germline V gene. Trimming pared 9 bases from V and 3 bases from J, leaving 16 bases between. CDR3 bases: TGCGCCACCCGGAGGGAGGCGTTCTACAATGAGCAGTTCTTC. This encodes CATRREAFYNEQFF.

The chain employs TRBV14 and TRBJ2-3, with D possibly matching TRBD1 (5 bases). CDR1 and CDR2 from the germline V gene are SGHDN and FVKESK. The CDR3 spans 14 residues. Trimming pared 2 bases from V and 6 bases from J, leaving 12 bases between. CDR3 sequence reads: CASSQSVGRDTQYF. In DNA, the CDR3 is TGTGCCAGCAGCCAAAGTGTGGGGCGGGATACGCAGTATTTT.

This chain links TRBV7-2 with TRBJ2-1; TRBD2 aligns across 10 bases. V was clipped by 2 bases and J by 7 bases; unmatched bases: 14. The V gene's germline CDR1 is SGHTA and CDR2 FQGNSA. The CDR3 runs 18 residues. Here the CDR3 DNA reads TGTGCCAGCAGCTTAAGGGAGCGGGGGGGGTGGATGGAAAATGAGCAGTTCTTC. As protein: CASSLRERGGWMENEQFF.

This chain uses TRBV18 with TRBJ1-1, with a weak D call TRBD1 (6 bases). Germline CDR1 KGHSH, CDR2 LQKENI. This CDR3 region has 14 residues. Trimming pared 3 bases from V and 8 bases from J, leaving 16 bases between. The CDR3 spells CASSPPGQPQEAFF. As DNA, the CDR3 is TGTGCCAGCTCACCTCCCGGACAGCCGCAGGAAGCTTTCTTT.

The chain joins TRBV18 to TRBJ2-3, with TRBD2 matching 7 bases. Germline loops: CDR1 KGHSH, CDR2 LQKENI. The V and J ends lost 6 bases and 4 bases, in that order; junction bases with no gene match: 10. CDR3 size: 15 residues. This CDR3 reads CASSLYSGVADTQYF. Here the CDR3 DNA reads TGTGCCAGCTCGCTCTACAGCGGGGTAGCAGATACGCAGTATTTT. Combining the CDR3 with reference TRBV18 and TRBJ2-3 gives the whole variable domain NAGVMQNPRHLVRRRGQEARLRCSPMKGHSHVYWYRQLPEEGLKFMVYLQKENIIDESGMPKERFSAEFPKEGPSILRIQQVVRGDSAAYFCASSLYSGVADTQYFGPGTRLTVL.

V is TRBV12-3 or TRBV12-4 and J is TRBJ1-1; D unclear. CDR3 length: 12 residues. V was cut by 4 bases and J by 4 bases, with 7 bases left in between. CDR3 DNA: TGTGCCAGCAGTTCTAGGAGCACTGAAGCTTTCTTT. Residues: CASSSRSTEAFF.

The V and J genes are TRBV3-1 (or the pseudogene TRBV3-2) and TRBJ1-6; tentatively, D is TRBD1 (5 bases). Germline V gene lookup returns CDR1 LGHDT and CDR2 YNNKEL (reference sequence). This CDR3 has 16 amino acids. V lost 1 base to trimming and J lost 9 bases, with 16 bases between them. The CDR3 DNA sequence: TGTGCCAGCAGCCAAGGGGCAGGGCCGATGGGTTCACCCCTCCACTTT. Translated: CASSQGAGPMGSPLHF.

The chain is built from TRBV10-3 and TRBJ1-6; D not resolved. With 2 bases removed from V and 7 bases from J, the gap between germline ends came to 12 bases. Germline CDR1 reads ENHRY; CDR2 reads SYGVKD. This CDR3 spans 15 amino acids. The CDR3 sequence is CAISERVGGNSPLHF. The CDR3 region has the DNA TGTGCCATCAGTGAGCGGGTGGGAGGCAATTCACCCCTCCACTTT.

This clone was counted between two and nine times. The chain has TRBV5-3 and TRBJ2-1; 13 bases agree with TRBD2. TRBV5-3 is an ORF; its function is uncertain. CDR3 length equals 17 residues. Trimming cost V 5 bases and J 3 bases; bases outside gene matches: 8. This CDR3 is CARRERLAGGNYNEQFF. CDR3 in DNA: TGTGCCAGAAGAGAGAGACTAGCGGGGGGCAACTACAATGAGCAGTTCTTC.

The chain links TRBV9 to TRBJ1-3; 7 bases match TRBD1. The CDR3 extends over 15 amino acids. Germline CDR1 reads SGDLS; CDR2 reads YYNGEE. V lost 4 bases to trimming and J lost 4 bases; unmatched junction nucleotides: 8. CDR3 in DNA: TGTGCCAGCAGCCCGGACAGGAACCTAGGAAACACCATATATTTT. Amino acids: CASSPDRNLGNTIYF.

The chain joins TRBV6-2 or TRBV6-3 to TRBJ1-2, with 7 nucleotides matching TRBD1. Germline loops: CDR1 MNHEY, CDR2 SVGEGT. The CDR3 length is 14 residues. J gave up 3 bases and V 2 bases, and 3 bases lay outside the gene matches. The CDR3 region is CASSYRDRHYGYTF. The DNA for the CDR3 is TGTGCCAGCAGTTACAGGGACAGACACTATGGCTACACCTTC.

The chain combines TRBV12-3 or TRBV12-4 with TRBJ1-1, with D perhaps matching TRBD1 (5 bases). The CDR3 contains 13 residues. V lost 6 bases and J lost 11, with 19 bases in between. The CDR3 reads CASRLIMTALAFF. CDR3 DNA: TGTGCCAGCAGACTCATCATGACAGCTTTGGCTTTCTTT.

This clone was picked up a small number of times. The chain employs TRBV9 and TRBJ1-2; D call uncertain. The CDR3 is made up of 15 amino acids. Looked up from germline, CDR1 is SGDLS and CDR2 is YYNGEE. V was shortened by 0 bases and J by 3 bases, with 12 bases between the two germline ends. In nucleotides, the CDR3 is TGTGCCAGCAGCGTAGCCGCAGGATCGGACTATGGCTACACCTTC. It yields the protein CASSVAAGSDYGYTF.

This chain joins TRBV20-1 and TRBJ1-5; D is undetermined. CDR3 length equals 13 residues. V lost 3 bases, J lost 3 bases, and 9 bases lay in between. The germline gives CDR1 DFQATT, CDR2 SNEGSKA (reference sequence). The CDR3 sequence: CSASSADNQPQHF. For the CDR3, the DNA is TGCAGTGCTAGTTCAGCGGACAATCAGCCCCAGCATTTT.

This chain connects TRBV3-1 (or the pseudogene TRBV3-2) to TRBJ1-1, with 8 bases identical to TRBD1. Germline-derived CDR1 and CDR2 are LGHDT and YNNKEL (reference sequence). This CDR3 spans 14 amino acids. Germline trimming cut 5 bases from V and 2 bases from J; bases unmatched to any gene: 4. The CDR3 sequence: CASSARGPNTEAFF. The CDR3 DNA follows: TGTGCCAGCAGCGCCAGGGGGCCCAACACTGAAGCTTTCTTT.

This sequence joins TRBV18 and TRBJ2-6; D remains unclear. V gave up 0 bases and J gave up 0 bases, with 9 bases separating them. CDR1 and CDR2 from the germline V gene are KGHSH and LQKENI. This CDR3 is built from 17 residues. As DNA, the CDR3 is TGTGCCAGCTCACCACCGGCAGGATCCTCTGGGGCCAACGTCCTGACTTTC. Its translation is CASSPPAGSSGANVLTF.

V is TRBV6-1 and J is TRBJ2-5, with a tentative D call TRBD2 (5 bases). Trimming removed 8 bases at V and 1 base at J, with 17 bases between. This CDR3 has 15 residues. The germline V gene encodes CDR1 MNHNS and CDR2 SASEGT. This CDR3 reads CASGSAEAGQETQYF. The CDR3 coding sequence is TGTGCCAGCGGATCGGCGGAGGCGGGCCAAGAGACCCAGTACTTC.

The V call is TRBV7-2, the J call TRBJ1-5, with no clear D. CDR3 length equals 14 residues. The V gene lost 4 bases and the J gene lost 2 bases, with 9 bases spanning the gap. CDR1 is SGHTA and CDR2 is FQGNSA in the germline V gene. The DNA for the CDR3 is TGTGCCAGCAGCTCCGGGGAGGGCAATCAGCCCCAGCATTTT. Amino acid sequence: CASSSGEGNQPQHF.

This clone has just a few counts. V usage is TRBV24-1 and J usage is TRBJ2-1; D is ambiguous. The V gene lost 9 bases and the J gene lost 6 bases, with 17 bases spanning the gap. The germline V gene has CDR1 KGHDR and CDR2 SFDVKD. This CDR3 is 14 amino acids long. The CDR3 here is CATPPEPRGNEQFF. CDR3 nucleotides: TGTGCCACCCCCCCGGAACCTCGAGGCAATGAGCAGTTCTTC.

The chain links TRBV27 to TRBJ2-3, with D perhaps TRBD2 (7 bases). This CDR3 has 17 residues. The germline CDR1 and CDR2 sequences are MNHEY and SMNVEV (reference sequence). Between the trimmed V and J ends, which lost 3 bases and 4 bases, there was a span of 20 bases. In nucleotides, the CDR3 is TGTGCCAGCAGTTTGGGGTGGGGGGGCGTCCTCCCAGATACGCAGTATTTT. Protein sequence: CASSLGWGGVLPDTQYF.

The gene calls are TRBV19 and TRBJ1-1; tentatively, D is TRBD1 (5 bases). There are 15 residues in the CDR3. V was cut by 4 bases and J by 3 bases, with 15 bases left in between. Germline V gives CDR1 LNHDA, CDR2 SQIVND (reference sequence). Written as DNA, the CDR3 is TGTGCCAGTAGTACCAGGGTTGGTTTGTACACTGAAGCTTTCTTT. Encoded protein: CASSTRVGLYTEAFF.

The chain has TRBV6-5 and TRBJ1-2, with 10 bases aligning to TRBD1. Germline loops: CDR1 MNHEY, CDR2 SVGAGI. The CDR3 has 15 residues. Trimming took 3 bases from V and 5 from J; bases not matched to a gene: 6. The CDR3 spells CASSYRDRGLYGYTF. The CDR3 DNA reads as TGTGCCAGCAGTTATCGGGACAGGGGCCTTTATGGCTACACCTTC.

This clone has just one count. This chain joins TRBV4-1 and TRBJ2-1; 7 bases are a match to TRBD1. Per the germline V gene, CDR1 is MGHRA and CDR2 is YSYEKL. The ends lost 4 bases at V and 4 bases at J; junction bases unmatched: 7. This CDR3 is 15 amino acids long. CDR3 residues: CASSLQEDRYNEQFF. CDR3 nucleotide sequence: TGCGCCAGCAGCCTACAGGAGGACAGGTACAATGAGCAGTTCTTC.

The count of this clone is one. The chain employs TRBV7-2 and TRBJ2-2, with 8 bases identical to TRBD2. Trimming cost V 6 bases and J 0 bases; bases outside gene matches: 3. Germline V gene data show CDR1 as SGHTA and CDR2 as FQGNSA. The CDR3 is made up of 15 amino acids. This CDR3 is CASRRTSSNTGELFF. The CDR3 nucleotides are TGTGCCAGCAGGCGGACTAGCTCGAACACCGGGGAGCTGTTTTTT.

The chain joins TRBV7-6 to TRBJ2-3, with D perhaps matching TRBD2 (6 bases). V was pared by 3 bases and J by 2 bases, with 6 bases between. CDR3 length: 13 residues. Per the germline V gene, CDR1 is SGHVS and CDR2 is FNYEAQ. CDR3 sequence reads: CASSLGLTDTQYF. In DNA, the CDR3 is TGTGCCAGCAGCTTGGGACTCACAGATACGCAGTATTTT.